This TCR beta chain is from a study of shared clonotypes between healthy human individuals. The protocol was immunoSEQ multiplex PCR, while the TCRdb copy is restricted to in-frame clones and leaves out a portion. In the table there are some 2,000,000 clones, 90% to 96% of which are singletons. Trimming took 1 base from V and 4 from J; bases not matched to a gene: 7. The CDR3 contains 15 residues. Per germline, CDR1 SGHRS and CDR2 YFSETQ. The sequence came from a young man in good health. The V call is TRBV5-1, the J call TRBJ2-7, with 8 bases aligning to TRBD1. The specimen sequenced was naive CD4+ T cells sorted from blood. The subset here: CD45RA+ positively selected. The CDR3 region is CASSLSQGARYEQYF. Here the CDR3 DNA reads TGCGCCAGCAGCTTGTCCCAGGGGGCGAGGTACGAGCAGTACTTC.